Following are 7 T cell receptor beta chains from one sample sequenced in a study of T cells in localized non-small cell lung cancer. The method was immunoSEQ multiplex PCR; TCRdb's version includes in-frame clones alone and lacks a portion of them. This sample carries under 35,000 clones, over 80% of them seen once, and the ten largest clones take 4% to 4.5%. This material consisted of peripheral blood mononuclear cells, taken before any cancer treatment. The receptors were gathered from a woman aged 35 to 70 with stage III lung adenocarcinoma.

This chain joins TRBV6-6 and TRBJ2-5; D may match TRBD1 or TRBD2 (5 bases each). Germline CDR1 MNHNY, CDR2 SVGAGI (reference sequence). CDR3 size: 15 residues. With 6 bases removed from V and 4 bases from J, the gap between germline ends came to 18 bases. This CDR3 reads CASSPSGLDLETQYF. CDR3 nucleotides: TGTGCCAGCAGCCCCTCGGGGCTAGATTTAGAGACCCAGTACTTC.

J is TRBJ2-3 and V is TRBV13; 9 bases agree with TRBD2. Germline V lookup: CDR1 PRHDT, CDR2 FYEKMQ (reference sequence). This CDR3 is built from 16 residues. J lost 0 bases, V lost 5 bases, and 6 bases had no gene match. In DNA, the CDR3 is TGTGCCAGCAGCCCCTTTAGCGGGGGTAGCACAGATACGCAGTATTTT. Translation gives CASSPFSGGSTDTQYF.

The J gene is TRBJ1-5, the V gene TRBV2; no firm D call. In germline, CDR1 is SNHLY, CDR2 FYNNEI. This CDR3 spans 14 amino acids. V lost 4 bases and J lost 6, with 13 bases in between. In DNA, the CDR3 is TGTGCCAGCAGTGGCCTATCGGGCAGTCAGCCCCAGCATTTT. This sequence encodes CASSGLSGSQPQHF.

The gene calls are TRBV5-1 and TRBJ2-1; 11 nucleotides align to TRBD2. V trimming: 4 bases; J trimming: 3 bases; junction bases outside the gene matches: 6. Looked up from germline, CDR1 is SGHRS and CDR2 is YFSETQ. This CDR3 is 16 amino acids long. The CDR3 loop reads CASSPQTSGVYNEQFF. The CDR3 coding sequence is TGCGCCAGCAGCCCCCAGACTAGCGGGGTCTACAATGAGCAGTTCTTC.

V and J are TRBV13 and TRBJ1-2, with 7 bases that match TRBD1. Looked up from germline, CDR1 is PRHDT and CDR2 is FYEKMQ (reference sequence). V was clipped by 6 bases and J by 8 bases; unmatched bases: 15. The CDR3 contains 15 residues. The CDR3 DNA sequence: TGTGCCAGCAGAACCCGTTACAGGGGAAGAGGGGGCTACACCTTC. Encoded protein: CASRTRYRGRGGYTF.

The CDR3, as DNA: TGTGCCAGCAGTTACTCAGGGATAGGTGGACATCAGCCCCAGCATTTT. It is translated as CASSYSGIGGHQPQHF. The genes are TRBV6-5 and TRBJ1-5; no firm D call. CDR1 is MNHEY, CDR2 SVGAGI, per germline. The V and J ends lost 0 bases and 5 bases respectively, with 14 bases between them. The CDR3 sequence is 16 residues long.

The V and J genes are TRBV6-5 and TRBJ1-1; D unclear. The germline V and J ends were trimmed by 2 bases and 1 base, with 8 bases remaining between them. CDR3 length equals 14 residues. In germline, CDR1 is MNHEY, CDR2 SVGAGI. The CDR3 is CASSYGLGNTEAFF. CDR3 sequence (DNA): TGTGCCAGCAGTTACGGGTTGGGGAACACTGAAGCTTTCTTT.